Listed below are T cell receptor beta chains from one sample, sequenced in a study of blood T cell repertoires in COVID-19. Sequencing was performed with immunoSEQ multiplex PCR; in TCRdb, only in-frame clones are kept and a portion is missing. Of some 520,000 clones listed, 75% to 90% are singletons. The source material was peripheral blood. These receptors came from a man between 18 and 35 years old with COVID-19, enrolled during active disease. The CDR3 runs from the conserved cysteine through the conserved F or W. Fields, in order: J gene, V gene, D gene, clone size, CDR3 DNA, CDR3 protein. D genes are given only for firm matches. Clone size, where shown, is once, few, many, or a class for clones that have expanded.

TRBJ1-2 | TRBV3-1/TRBV3-2 | - | few | TGTGCCAGCAGCCAGCCCGGCACGGGACTTTTTGGCTACACCTTC | CASSQPGTGLFGYTF
TRBJ2-7 | TRBV6-5 | TRBD2 | - | TGTGCCAGCAGTTACACGAAGAGACTAGCCAGATACGAGCAGTACTTC | CASSYTKRLARYEQYF
TRBJ2-5 | TRBV19 | TRBD2 | - | TGTGCCAGCAGTTGGGGGACTAGCGCGCAAGAGACCCAGTACTTC | CASSWGTSAQETQYF
TRBJ1-1 | TRBV19 | - | - | TGTGCCAGCAGAGGAGCAGCGAACACTGAAGCTTTCTTT | CASRGAANTEAFF
TRBJ2-6 | TRBV1 | - | - | TGCACCAGCAGCCAAGAGGGGAGGGCTGGGGCCAACGTCCTGACTTTC | CTSSQEGRAGANVLTF
TRBJ2-1 | TRBV7-6 | - | - | TGTGCCAGCAGCCCCGACATTTTCTATGAGCAGTTCTTC | CASSPDIFYEQFF
TRBJ1-5 | TRBV2 | - | - | TGTGCCAGCAGTGAAGGCGGCCAGGGTTTTCAGCCCCAGCATTTT | CASSEGGQGFQPQHF
TRBJ1-5 | TRBV6-5 | TRBD1 | - | TGTGCCAGCGATGACAGGGTCAATCAGCCCCAGCATTTT | CASDDRVNQPQHF
TRBJ2-7 | TRBV4-1 | TRBD2 | - | TGCGCCAGCAGCCAAACGGTAGCGGGGGCCTCCTACGAGCAGTACTTC | CASSQTVAGASYEQYF
TRBJ2-7 | TRBV25-1 | TRBD2 | many | TGTGCCAGCAGTGAACCGGGGGGTACTACCTACGAGCAGTACTTC | CASSEPGGTTYEQYF
TRBJ2-1 | TRBV9 | TRBD2 | - | TGTGCCAGCAGCCTAAGTAGCGGGAGTGGCAATGAGCAGTTCTTC | CASSLSSGSGNEQFF
TRBJ1-2 | TRBV27 | TRBD1 | once | TGTGCCAGCAGTTTAGCCTCTCCGGGACAGGGGCTCCACTATGGCTACACCTTC | CASSLASPGQGLHYGYTF
TRBJ2-1 | TRBV6-4 | TRBD1 | - | TGTGCCAGCAGTGTCCAGGGGGCCTCCTACAATGAGCAGTTCTTC | CASSVQGASYNEQFF
TRBJ2-3 | TRBV12-3/TRBV12-4 | TRBD2 | - | TGTGCCAGCAGCCGGGTAGCGGGAGATACGCAGTATTTT | CASSRVAGDTQYF
TRBJ2-2 | TRBV2 | - | - | TGTGCCAGCAGCCAAAGGGGTACCGGGGAGCTGTTTTTT | CASSQRGTGELFF
TRBJ1-2 | TRBV10-2 | - | - | TGCGCCAGCAGTGACAATAACTATGGCTACACCTTC | CASSDNNYGYTF
TRBJ2-1 | TRBV19 | - | - | TGTGCCAGTAGTTCGGGACTTAGCTCCTACAATGAGCAGTTCTTC | CASSSGLSSYNEQFF